The T cell receptor beta chain described here comes from a study of human T cells and chemical hapten exposure. This clonotype occurred a few times. Germline V gene sequence: CDR1 DFQATT, CDR2 SNEGSKA (reference sequence). V was cut by 3 bases and J by 8 bases, with 14 bases left in between. This CDR3 contains 13 residues. From the RACE reads, TCRdb called clonotypes with MiXCR, one entry per CDR3 protein. The sample has 95,000 to 150,000 distinct CDR3 sequences, roughly 13% seen once. This sample's time point: patch test 1, 2 weeks after DPC sensitization. Treatment denoted: therapeutic diphenylcyclopropenone sensitization with weekly scalp DPC.

The sequenced sample was whole blood, obtained in connection with sensitization to the hapten diphenylcyclopropenone (DPC). The chain recombines TRBV20-1 with TRBJ1-5; D unclear. The source is a man aged 18 to 29 with alopecia areata. Some clones in this sample may be carry-over from other donors' samples. DNA for the CDR3: TGCAGTGCTAGGTCCACGGTGAAGGAGCCCCAGCATTTT. It yields the protein CSARSTVKEPQHF.